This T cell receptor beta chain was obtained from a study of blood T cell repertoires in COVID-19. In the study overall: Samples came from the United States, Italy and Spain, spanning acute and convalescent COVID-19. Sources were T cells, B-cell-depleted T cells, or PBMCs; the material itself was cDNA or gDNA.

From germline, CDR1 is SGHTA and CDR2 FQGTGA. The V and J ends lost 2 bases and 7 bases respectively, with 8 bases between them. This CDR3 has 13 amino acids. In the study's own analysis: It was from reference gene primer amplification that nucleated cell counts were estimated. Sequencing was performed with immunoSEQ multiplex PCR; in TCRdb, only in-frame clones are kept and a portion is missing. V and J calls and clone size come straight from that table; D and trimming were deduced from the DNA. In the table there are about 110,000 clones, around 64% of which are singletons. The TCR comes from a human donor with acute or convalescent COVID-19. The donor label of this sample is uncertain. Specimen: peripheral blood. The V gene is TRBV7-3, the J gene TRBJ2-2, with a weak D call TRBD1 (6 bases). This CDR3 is CASSLGQFGELFF. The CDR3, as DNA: TGTGCCAGCAGCTTAGGACAGTTCGGGGAGCTGTTTTTT. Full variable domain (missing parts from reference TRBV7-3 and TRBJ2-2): GAGVSQTPSNKVTEKGKYVELRCDPISGHTALYWYRQSLGQGPEFLIYFQGTGAADDSGLPNDRFFAVRPEGSVSTLKIQRTERGDSAVYLCASSLGQFGELFFGEGSRLTVL.